This passage covers 10 T cell receptor beta chains from one sample sequenced in a study of blood T cell repertoires in COVID-19 (dated by TCRdb to about 2020). Libraries were made using the immunoSEQ multiplex PCR assay. TCRdb took over this immuneACCESS table, retaining in-frame rearrangements with V and J assigned. Such tables are incomplete; in checked studies, under half of the missing clones stem from an unresolved V gene, and the remainder is unexplained. The sample contains around 310,000 clones, around 87% of them found a single time. The ten largest clones capture under 1.1% of the sample. Sequencing was performed on peripheral blood. These receptors originate from a woman between 40 and 55 years old with COVID-19, enrolled during active disease.

The chain links TRBV6-2 or TRBV6-3 to TRBJ2-7; 9 nucleotides agree with TRBD1. This CDR3 has 16 residues. CDR1 is MNHEY, CDR2 SVGEGT, per germline. V was pared by 0 bases and J by 5 bases, with 8 bases of the junction left unmatched. In DNA, the CDR3 is TGTGCCAGCAGTTACTCGGGACAGGGAGGAAGGAACGAGCAGTACTTC. Encoded protein: CASSYSGQGGRNEQYF.

The J gene is TRBJ1-2, the V gene TRBV7-3; D unclear. The V end lost 4 bases, the J end lost 2 bases, and 11 bases lay between the germline ends. CDR3 length equals 14 residues. Germline V lookup: CDR1 SGHTA, CDR2 FQGTGA. The CDR3 loop reads CASSSSPGNYGYTF. The CDR3 DNA is TGTGCCAGCAGCTCCTCACCGGGAAACTATGGCTACACCTTC. Variable domain in full (rest from reference TRBV7-3 and TRBJ1-2): GAGVSQTPSNKVTEKGKYVELRCDPISGHTALYWYRQSLGQGPEFLIYFQGTGAADDSGLPNDRFFAVRPEGSVSTLKIQRTERGDSAVYLCASSSSPGNYGYTFGSGTRLTVV.

This chain uses TRBV4-2 with TRBJ1-1, with D hard to call. This CDR3 spans 15 amino acids. CDR1 and CDR2 from the germline V gene are LGHNA and YNFKEQ. Trimming cost V 3 bases and J 4 bases, with 15 bases left between them. CDR3 in amino acids: CASSQRRGSVTEAFF. In nucleotides, the CDR3 is TGTGCCAGCAGCCAGCGTAGAGGGAGCGTCACTGAAGCTTTCTTT.

The chain has TRBV9 and TRBJ2-7; 10 bases line up with TRBD2. Germline V gives CDR1 SGDLS, CDR2 YYNGEE. The CDR3 loop spans 13 amino acids. Trimming at V came to 8 bases and at J to 6 bases, leaving 8 bases not matched to a gene. The CDR3 bases are TGTGCCAGTACCCTAGCGGGAGCTGGCGAGCAGTACTTC. Translated, it gives CASTLAGAGEQYF.

The gene calls are TRBV28 and TRBJ2-3; 7 nucleotides match TRBD2. The germline gives CDR1 MDHEN, CDR2 SYDVKM. This CDR3 is 16 amino acids long. V gave up 6 bases and J gave up 5 bases; unmatched junction bases: 14. CDR3 loop: CASREGEGRVGDTQYF. As DNA, the CDR3 is TGTGCCAGCAGAGAGGGCGAAGGGAGGGTCGGAGATACGCAGTATTTT.

The V and J genes are TRBV6-2 or TRBV6-3 and TRBJ1-2; no definite D call. The CDR3 covers 14 residues. Germline-derived CDR1 and CDR2 are MNHEY and SVGEGT. Trimming removed 2 bases at V and 8 bases at J, with 15 bases between. CDR3 sequence reads: CASSYIGNSGGYTF. The CDR3 DNA reads as TGTGCCAGCAGTTACATCGGGAATTCAGGCGGCTACACCTTC.

The genes are TRBV25-1 and TRBJ1-2; D possibly corresponds to TRBD1 (5 bases). The length of the CDR3 is 14 residues. V was shortened by 6 bases and J by 3 bases, with 14 bases between the two germline ends. In germline, CDR1 is MGHDK, CDR2 SYGVNS. The CDR3, as DNA: TGTGCCAGCAGCCAGGGTGGGTGGGACTATGGCTACACCTTC. Residues: CASSQGGWDYGYTF.

The V gene is TRBV2, the J gene TRBJ2-1, with 13 bases that match TRBD2. The V gene's germline CDR1 is SNHLY and CDR2 FYNNEI. Trimming took 6 bases from V and 9 from J; bases not matched to a gene: 8. The CDR3 covers 15 residues. The CDR3 DNA reads TGTGCCAGCAGCCTACTAGCGGGAGGGGGCAGTGAGCAGTTCTTC. This translates into CASSLLAGGGSEQFF.

This sequence joins TRBV4-3 and TRBJ2-1, with D possibly being TRBD1 (5 bases). The V gene's germline CDR1 is LGHNA and CDR2 YSLEER. V was shortened by 0 bases and J by 8 bases, with 14 bases between the two germline ends. The CDR3 contains 15 residues. CDR3 loop: CASSQDLKFRDEQFF. In DNA, the CDR3 is TGCGCCAGCAGCCAAGATTTGAAATTCAGGGATGAGCAGTTCTTC.

This clone was detected a few times. The chain carries TRBV18 and TRBJ1-1; D may be TRBD1 (5 bases). V lost 0 bases and J 0 bases, leaving 14 bases between the germline ends. Germline V gene data show CDR1 as KGHSH and CDR2 as LQKENI. The CDR3 spans 17 residues. This CDR3 is CASSPPSRVRLNTEAFF. CDR3 nucleotide sequence: TGTGCCAGCTCACCACCTAGCAGGGTCAGGTTGAACACTGAAGCTTTCTTT.